This T cell receptor beta chain came from a study of shared clonotypes between healthy human individuals. The protocol was immunoSEQ multiplex PCR, while the TCRdb copy is restricted to in-frame clones and leaves out a portion. The repertoire has 1.4 million or so clones, roughly 98.5% of them found once; the top ten carry under 0.45%. J was trimmed by 5 bases and V by 4 bases; bases with no gene match: 4. Germline CDR1 SGHRS, CDR2 YFSETQ. This CDR3 comprises 15 residues. The receptor comes from a man aged 25 to 45 in good health. Input material: naive CD4+ T cells sorted from blood. Noted subset: CD45RA+ positively selected. The rearrangement uses TRBV5-1 and TRBJ2-1, with 12 bases lining up with TRBD1. CDR3 loop: CASSPGTGGNNEQFF. In DNA, the CDR3 is TGCGCCAGCAGCCCCGGGACAGGGGGCAACAATGAGCAGTTCTTC.